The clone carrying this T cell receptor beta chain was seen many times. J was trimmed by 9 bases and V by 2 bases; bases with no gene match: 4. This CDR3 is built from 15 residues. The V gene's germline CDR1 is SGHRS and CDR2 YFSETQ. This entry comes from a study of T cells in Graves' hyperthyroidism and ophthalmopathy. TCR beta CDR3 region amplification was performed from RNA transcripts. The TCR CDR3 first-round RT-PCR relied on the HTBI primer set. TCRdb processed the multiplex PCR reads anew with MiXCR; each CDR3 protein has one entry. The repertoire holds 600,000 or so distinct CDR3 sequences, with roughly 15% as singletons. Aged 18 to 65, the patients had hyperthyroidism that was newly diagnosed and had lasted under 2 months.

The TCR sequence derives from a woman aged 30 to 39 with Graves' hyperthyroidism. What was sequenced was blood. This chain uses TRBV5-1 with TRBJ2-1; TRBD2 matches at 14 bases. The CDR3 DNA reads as TGCGCCAGCAGCTTCGGGACTAGCGGGAGAATTGAGCAGTTCTTC. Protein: CASSFGTSGRIEQFF.